This entry is about one T cell receptor (beta chain). The antigen remains unidentified. The source of the sample is a study of CD8 T cells in ankylosing spondylitis. Study findings and constraints: Characteristic of ankylosing spondylitis blood, it appeared, was a TCR beta motif comprising several highly homologous variants. Disease-linked clones bore a CD8+ phenotype, appearing relatively rarely in peripheral blood. Certain motif variants had earlier been reported in reactive arthritis synovial fluid and blood.

Germline loops: CDR1 LGHDT, CDR2 YNNKEL (reference sequence). The CDR3 length is 16 residues. Between the trimmed V and J ends, which lost 2 bases and 4 bases, there was a span of 17 bases. Researchers built TCR beta libraries using quantitative 5'-RACE with molecular barcodes. TCRdb reanalysed the 5' RACE reads using MiXCR and keeps one entry per CDR3 protein. The sample has about 340,000 distinct CDR3 sequences; roughly 14% are singletons. The sequenced material came from blood, either unsorted or a sorted T cell fraction (not recorded which). This chain joins TRBV3-1 and TRBJ2-5, with a tentative D call TRBD2 (6 bases). This clonotype was obtained from a male donor with ankylosing spondylitis or in good health (not recorded which). The CDR3 coding sequence is TGTGCCAGCAGCCAAATGGCGGGGCGCCTGATAGAGACCCAGTACTTC. Its translation is CASSQMAGRLIETQYF.